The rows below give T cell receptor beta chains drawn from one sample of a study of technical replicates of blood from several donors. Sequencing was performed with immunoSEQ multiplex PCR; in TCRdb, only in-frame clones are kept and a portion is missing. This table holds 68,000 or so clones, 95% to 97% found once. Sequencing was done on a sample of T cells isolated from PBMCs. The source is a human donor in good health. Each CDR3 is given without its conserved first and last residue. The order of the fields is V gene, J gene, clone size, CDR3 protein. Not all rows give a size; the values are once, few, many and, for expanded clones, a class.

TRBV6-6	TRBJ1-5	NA	ASREGTESNQPQH
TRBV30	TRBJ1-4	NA	AWSVQGRRATNEKLF
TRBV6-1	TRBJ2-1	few	ASSLLAYNEQF
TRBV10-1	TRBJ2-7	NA	ASSGQGLEQY
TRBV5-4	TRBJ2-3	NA	ASSLHRVWGANTDTQY
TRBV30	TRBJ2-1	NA	ALGGLLGNNEQF
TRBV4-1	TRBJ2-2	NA	ASSRQGSNTGELF
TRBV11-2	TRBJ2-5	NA	ASSPRQVRETQY
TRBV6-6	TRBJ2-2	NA	ASAGTITGELF
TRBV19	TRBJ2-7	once	ASSIGGERSYEQY
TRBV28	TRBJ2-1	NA	ASSLIAGAYTNEQF
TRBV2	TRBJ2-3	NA	ASSEGQGFTDTQY
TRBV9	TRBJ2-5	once	ASSVGLAGTPQY
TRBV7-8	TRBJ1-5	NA	ASSSLIDRGYQPQH
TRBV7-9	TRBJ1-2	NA	ASSTTGRSYGYT
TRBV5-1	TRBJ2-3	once	ASSLGALAGGPADTQY
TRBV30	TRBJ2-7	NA	AWASGSYEQY
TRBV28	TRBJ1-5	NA	ASFRGSNQPQH
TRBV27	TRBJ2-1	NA	ASSYRGGEQF
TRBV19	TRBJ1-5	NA	ASTGTGGGGGPQH
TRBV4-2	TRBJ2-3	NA	ASSQDFRTSGLATDTQY
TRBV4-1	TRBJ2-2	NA	ASSQNRGGELF
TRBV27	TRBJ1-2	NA	ASSGRRDGYT
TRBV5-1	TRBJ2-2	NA	ASSLETTNTGELF
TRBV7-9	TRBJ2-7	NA	ASAGSYEQY
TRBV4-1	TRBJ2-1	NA	ASSQAMAGSYNEQF
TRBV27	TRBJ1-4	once	ASSLSGNNEKLF
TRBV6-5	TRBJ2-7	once	ASKRTGDFTYEQY
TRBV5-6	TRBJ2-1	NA	ASSLTGASGSYNEQF
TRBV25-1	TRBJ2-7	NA	ASSEYAGTYEQY
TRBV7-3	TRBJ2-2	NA	ASSLSGRGTGELF
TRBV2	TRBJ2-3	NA	ASMEGTDTQY
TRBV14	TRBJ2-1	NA	ASSPPGTGIPNEQF
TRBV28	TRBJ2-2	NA	ASSSLAGEDTGELF
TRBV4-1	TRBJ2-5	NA	ASSQVSTIQETQY
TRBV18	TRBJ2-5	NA	ASSPPTGKETQY
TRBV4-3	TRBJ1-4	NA	ASSQELPGTGSEKLF
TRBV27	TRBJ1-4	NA	ASSVTGANEKLF
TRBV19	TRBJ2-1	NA	ASSREQGWVYNEQF
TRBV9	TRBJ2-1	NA	ASTRTSGIVNEQF
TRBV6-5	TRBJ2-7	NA	ASSYSGSSYEQY
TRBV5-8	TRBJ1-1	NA	ASSLPRGATEAF
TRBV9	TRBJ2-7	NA	ASSVEQEARY
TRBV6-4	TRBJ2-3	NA	ATSDRGSTDTQY
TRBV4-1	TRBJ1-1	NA	ASSPDAGTEAF
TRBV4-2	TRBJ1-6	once	ASSQAISSYNSPLH
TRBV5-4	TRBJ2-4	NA	ASSLGSAGTENIQY
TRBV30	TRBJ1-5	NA	ASTSGGGQPQH